Below, one T cell receptor beta chain is given with its context. This specimen belongs to a study of blood T cell repertoires in COVID-19. Turning to the study itself: The analysed material was cDNA or gDNA that came from T cells, B-cell-depleted T cells, or PBMCs.

CDR3 size: 17 residues. Germline values: CDR1 SGHRS, CDR2 YFSETQ. The V and J ends lost 7 bases and 2 bases, in that order; junction bases with no gene match: 15. The assay was immunoSEQ multiplex PCR, and TCRdb's table has in-frame clones only and misses some. Of roughly 140,000 clones listed, 84% are singletons. This receptor was taken from a human donor in a cohort sampled during active COVID-19. Material for sequencing was peripheral blood. The chain recombines TRBV5-1 with TRBJ2-1; 7 bases map to TRBD1. As DNA, the CDR3 is TGCGCCAGCCACGAGGGGGCAGGGCCTTCCACCTACAATGAGCAGTTCTTC. Translating gives CASHEGAGPSTYNEQFF.